The next 11 T cell receptor beta chains were all read from a single sample in a study of Graves' ophthalmopathy and Graves' hyperthyroidism. Using RNA transcripts, the TCR beta CDR3 regions were amplified. Second-round multiplex PCR came after a first-round RT-PCR that employed HTBI primers. TCRdb used MiXCR to reprocess the multiplex PCR reads, holding one entry per CDR3 protein. The table has 300,000 or so distinct CDR3 sequences, roughly a sixth seen once; the top ten hold 12%. Sequencing was done on a sample of peripheral blood. The receptors shown here come from an adult man with Graves' ophthalmopathy.

This chain joins TRBV7-8 and TRBJ2-5, with a weak D call TRBD2 (6 bases). Germline V CDR1 and CDR2: SGHVS, FQNEAQ. This CDR3 is 14 amino acids long. Trimming shortened V by 7 bases and J by 5 bases, and 17 bases separated the two germline ends. CDR3: CASTPTGVDETQYF. The CDR3 nucleotides read TGTGCCAGCACCCCGACGGGGGTGGATGAGACCCAGTACTTC.

This clonotype was counted ten times or more. V gene TRBV3-1 combines with J gene TRBJ2-5, with 9 positions matching TRBD1. Trimming at V came to 0 bases and at J to 0 bases, leaving 8 bases not matched to a gene. Per the germline V gene, CDR1 is LGHDT and CDR2 is YNNKEL (reference sequence). The length of the CDR3 is 18 residues. CDR3 in amino acids: CASSQDLRDRANQETQYF. The CDR3 DNA reads as TGTGCCAGCAGCCAAGACCTCCGGGACAGGGCGAACCAAGAGACCCAGTACTTC.

In its sample, this clonotype was seen many times. The rearrangement uses TRBV7-3 and TRBJ2-2; D not certain. The CDR3 length is 15 residues. Deletions cut 0 bases from V and 0 bases from J, with 5 bases between. The germline CDR1 and CDR2 sequences are SGHTA and FQGTGA. This CDR3 reads CASSLTSTNTGELFF. The CDR3 bases are TGTGCCAGCAGCTTAACTAGCACGAACACCGGGGAGCTGTTTTTT.

This clonotype was counted at least ten times. The chain links TRBV19 to TRBJ1-5; 9 bases align to TRBD1. The germline gives CDR1 LNHDA, CDR2 SQIVND (reference sequence). The CDR3 consists of 16 residues. V was pared by 4 bases and J by 6 bases, with 10 bases of the junction left unmatched. The CDR3 coding sequence is TGTGCCAGTAGTAAACCACAGGGGGCAGCTGCTCAGCCCCAGCATTTT. This sequence encodes CASSKPQGAAAQPQHF.

This clonotype was observed at least ten times. The V and J genes are TRBV9 and TRBJ2-5; the match to TRBD1 covers 8 bases. Germline CDR1 is SGDLS and CDR2 is YYNGEE. The CDR3 is 15 amino acids. V shed 0 bases and J 5 bases; nucleotides not matched to a gene: 6. The CDR3 DNA is TGTGCCAGCAGCGTAGGACAGGGGAAGTGGGAGACCCAGTACTTC. It specifies CASSVGQGKWETQYF.

This clonotype was seen ten or more times. V and J are TRBV28 and TRBJ1-1; unclear D gene. The CDR3 covers 14 residues. CDR1 MDHEN and CDR2 SYDVKM come from the germline V gene. V lost 4 bases and J lost 6, with 15 bases in between. The CDR3 region has the DNA TGTGCCAGCAGTTATCAAGGATTAGCATCTGAAGCTTTCTTT. Translating gives CASSYQGLASEAFF. The full variable domain, completed using reference TRBV28 and TRBJ1-1, is DVKVTQSSRYLVKRTGEKVFLECVQDMDHENMFWYRQDPGLGLRLIYFSYDVKMKEKGDIPEGYSVSREKKERFSLILESASTNQTSMYLCASSYQGLASEAFFGQGTRLTVV.

This clonotype was seen at least ten times. The rearrangement uses TRBV18 and TRBJ2-7, with 7 bases identical to TRBD2. J was trimmed by 7 bases and V by 2 bases; bases with no gene match: 14. Germline V lookup: CDR1 KGHSH, CDR2 LQKENI. This CDR3 spans 16 amino acids. The CDR3 loop reads CASSPATSRLPGEQYF. CDR3 nucleotides: TGTGCCAGCTCACCAGCGACTAGCCGCCTCCCGGGTGAGCAGTACTTC.

The sample holds many counts of this clonotype. The V call is TRBV29-1, the J call TRBJ1-1; D gene uncertain. Germline assignment: CDR1 SQVTM and CDR2 ANQGSEA. V was shortened by 2 bases and J by 4 bases, with 8 bases between the two germline ends. The CDR3 contains 12 residues. The CDR3 loop reads CSVENSPTEAFF. CDR3 in DNA: TGCAGCGTTGAAAACAGTCCCACTGAAGCTTTCTTT.

This clonotype was detected ten times or more. A read error may be the cause here, since a much bigger clone is one base away. V and J are TRBV28 and TRBJ1-3; D remains ambiguous. CDR1 is MDHEN, CDR2 SYDVKM, per germline. The CDR3 has 15 residues. CDR3 DNA: TGTGCCAGCAGTCTCCGACTCTACACGGGAAACACCACATATTTT. Amino acids: CASSLRLYTGNTTYF.

This clonotype was seen ten or more times. The genes are TRBV12-3 or TRBV12-4 and TRBJ2-7; no clear D. The CDR3 runs to 11 residues. V gave up 5 bases and J gave up 5 bases, with 7 bases separating them. The CDR3 region has the DNA TGTGCCAGCAGTCAACGGGACGAGCAGTACTTC. Amino acids: CASSQRDEQYF.

There are many counts of this clonotype. The chain links TRBV6-5 to TRBJ1-2; D gene uncertain. Germline CDR1 MNHEY, CDR2 SVGAGI. This CDR3 spans 14 amino acids. Trimming cost V 0 bases and J 0 bases, with 5 bases left between them. For the CDR3, the DNA is TGTGCCAGCAGTTACTCGGGCACTAACTATGGCTACACCTTC. Its translation: CASSYSGTNYGYTF.